One and the same sample provided the 30 T cell receptor beta chains below, sequenced in a study of blood T cell repertoires in COVID-19. TCRdb keeps only in-frame clones here, not all; method: immunoSEQ multiplex PCR. The sample yields around 180,000 clones, around 88% seen once. Input material: PBMCs or T cells enriched from blood (not recorded which). These receptors originate from a woman aged 30 to 39 who had recovered from COVID-19.

The DNA of the CDR3 is TGCAGCGTTGTCCCCCCGGTAGCGGGAGAAGATGAGCAGTTCTTC. Translation: CSVVPPVAGEDEQFF. This chain links TRBV29-1 with TRBJ2-1; 9 bases map to TRBD2. V dropped 4 bases and J dropped 8; count of bases not matched to a gene: 12. Per the germline V gene, CDR1 is SQVTM and CDR2 is ANQGSEA. The CDR3 sequence is 15 residues long.

The genes are TRBV6-2 or TRBV6-3 and TRBJ2-2; D may be TRBD2 (6 bases). The V gene lost 0 bases and the J gene lost 4 bases, with 12 bases spanning the gap. CDR3 length equals 16 residues. Germline V gene sequence: CDR1 MNHEY, CDR2 SVGEGT. The CDR3 spells CASSYSGGLGTGELFF. CDR3 DNA: TGTGCCAGCAGTTACTCCGGGGGTTTGGGCACCGGGGAGCTGTTTTTT.

The V call is TRBV9, the J call TRBJ1-2; TRBD1 matches 11 bases. The length of the CDR3 is 16 residues. V gave up 4 bases and J gave up 3 bases; unmatched junction bases: 8. Germline assignment: CDR1 SGDLS and CDR2 YYNGEE. CDR3 amino acids: CASSSRTGGLDYGYTF. The DNA for the CDR3 is TGTGCCAGCAGCTCTCGGACAGGGGGCCTAGACTATGGCTACACCTTC.

The genes are TRBV15 and TRBJ2-5, with D maybe TRBD2 (6 bases). CDR3 length: 17 residues. The V gene's germline CDR1 is LNHNV and CDR2 YYDKDF (reference sequence). Trimming removed 2 bases from V and 5 bases from J, with 21 bases in between. The DNA of the CDR3 is TGTGCCACCAGCAGAACCCACAGCGAACCGGGAGTGGAGACCCAGTACTTC. It specifies CATSRTHSEPGVETQYF.

This clone was counted once. This chain connects TRBV4-2 to TRBJ2-1, with 11 positions matching TRBD2. Germline assignment: CDR1 LGHNA and CDR2 YNFKEQ. The CDR3 extends over 16 amino acids. The junction had 5 bases not matched to a gene; V was cut back by 0 bases and J by 7 bases. The DNA for the CDR3 is TGTGCCAGCAGCCAAGAGTTAGCGGGAGGGTGGAATGAGCAGTTCTTC. This sequence encodes CASSQELAGGWNEQFF.

The V and J genes are TRBV28 and TRBJ2-7; 11 positions match TRBD2. The CDR3 runs 15 residues. CDR1 MDHEN and CDR2 SYDVKM come from the germline V gene. Unmatched junction bases numbered 14, after V lost 9 bases and J lost 7 bases. This CDR3 is CASLTSLAGGGEQYF. The CDR3 nucleotides read TGTGCCAGTCTCACCAGTCTAGCGGGAGGAGGTGAGCAGTACTTC.

Note on this clone: The sample has other DNA sequences that encode this CDR3 too. The chain carries TRBV27 and TRBJ1-2; D unclear. Trimming took 2 bases from V and 6 from J, leaving 7 bases between them. CDR1 is MNHEY, CDR2 SMNVEV, per germline (reference sequence). This CDR3 has 12 amino acids. This chain's CDR3 is CASSLTGDGYTF. DNA for the CDR3: TGTGCCAGCAGTTTAACCGGGGATGGCTACACCTTC.

The V and J genes are TRBV1 and TRBJ2-1; the table's D call, TRBD2, has no DNA check behind it. TRBV1 is listed as a pseudogene. This CDR3 region has 15 residues. CDR3 DNA sequence: TGCACCAGCAGCTTAGATAGCGGGAGGGTTAATGAGCAGTTCTTC. Residues: CTSSLDSGRVNEQFF.

The rearrangement uses TRBV10-2 and TRBJ2-1; 7 nucleotides match TRBD1. From germline, CDR1 is WSHSY and CDR2 SAAADI. The CDR3 has 17 residues. Unmatched junction bases numbered 19, after V lost 10 bases and J lost 4 bases. CDR3 in amino acids: CAIGSGGVGVLYNEQFF. In DNA, the CDR3 is TGCGCCATCGGCTCAGGGGGAGTTGGCGTCCTTTACAATGAGCAGTTCTTC.

A single count supports this clone. The chain recombines TRBV7-9 with TRBJ2-1; no reliable D call. Germline lookup yields CDR1 SEHNR and CDR2 FQNEAQ (reference sequence). CDR3 length: 12 amino acids. The ends were cut back, 1 base at V and 10 bases at J, with 8 bases in the middle. The CDR3 is CASSLVVVEQFF. CDR3 DNA: TGTGCCAGCAGCTTAGTAGTAGTCGAGCAGTTCTTC.

V and J are TRBV2 and TRBJ1-5, with TRBD1 as a possible D gene (6 bases). In germline, CDR1 is SNHLY, CDR2 FYNNEI. The ends were cut back, 4 bases at V and 3 bases at J, with 10 bases in the middle. The CDR3 has 14 residues. CDR3 in amino acids: CASSGGQFNQPQHF. For the CDR3, the DNA is TGTGCCAGCAGTGGAGGACAGTTCAATCAGCCCCAGCATTTT.

The V and J genes are TRBV6-5 and TRBJ1-5; tentative D call: TRBD1 (5 bases). Deletions cut 2 bases from V and 0 bases from J, with 8 bases between. Germline V gene data show CDR1 as MNHEY and CDR2 as SVGAGI. This CDR3 comprises 15 residues. CDR3 residues: CASSYDSDSNQPQHF. For the CDR3, the DNA is TGTGCCAGCAGTTACGACAGTGATAGCAATCAGCCCCAGCATTTT.

In nucleotides, the CDR3 is TGTGCCAGCAGCCACGACAGGGTCGACACCGGGGAGCTGTTTTTT. It is translated as CASSHDRVDTGELFF. The chain links TRBV7-2 to TRBJ2-2, with 7 positions matching TRBD1. The germline V gene encodes CDR1 SGHTA and CDR2 FQGNSA. The CDR3 sequence is 15 residues long. V shed 5 bases, J shed 3 bases, and the junction held 6 bases outside the gene matches. The full variable domain, with the rest looked up from reference TRBV7-2 and TRBJ2-2, is GAGVSQSPSNKVTEKGKDVELRCDPISGHTALYWYRQSLGQGLEFLIYFQGNSAPDKSGLPSDRFSAERTGGSVSTLTIQRTQQEDSAVYLCASSHDRVDTGELFFGEGSRLTVL.

The chain uses TRBV28 and TRBJ2-1, with D possibly TRBD2 on 6 matching bases. Germline CDR1 MDHEN, CDR2 SYDVKM. V was trimmed by 8 bases and J by 7 bases, leaving 12 bases between them. The length of the CDR3 is 12 residues. CDR3 nucleotides: TGTGCCAGCGGACTAAAGGGTAATGAGCAGTTCTTC. Amino acids: CASGLKGNEQFF. Full variable domain (remainder filled in from reference TRBV28 and TRBJ2-1): DVKVTQSSRYLVKRTGEKVFLECVQDMDHENMFWYRQDPGLGLRLIYFSYDVKMKEKGDIPEGYSVSREKKERFSLILESASTNQTSMYLCASGLKGNEQFFGPGTRLTVL.

The chain is built from TRBV2 and TRBJ2-2; D remains ambiguous. The CDR3 runs 15 residues. Germline-derived CDR1 and CDR2 are SNHLY and FYNNEI. Trimming stripped 6 bases from V and 0 bases from J, with 11 bases between. DNA for the CDR3: TGTGCCAGCAGCATGTCGGAGACGAACACCGGGGAGCTGTTTTTT. This translates into CASSMSETNTGELFF.

The chain joins TRBV28 to TRBJ2-7; D remains unclear. V gave up 2 bases and J gave up 5 bases, with 10 bases separating them. The CDR3 sequence is 13 residues long. Germline V gene data show CDR1 as MDHEN and CDR2 as SYDVKM. The CDR3, as DNA: TGTGCCAGCAGTTTAGTGTCCCCTGACGAGCAGTACTTC. It yields the protein CASSLVSPDEQYF.

This clone is labeled hyperexpanded. This chain joins TRBV7-9 and TRBJ2-3; 7 nucleotides match TRBD2. CDR1 SEHNR and CDR2 FQNEAQ come from the germline V gene (reference sequence). The CDR3 is made up of 15 amino acids. Trimming removed 5 bases from V and 3 bases from J; junction bases left unmatched: 8. Here the CDR3 reads CASSLDGGTTDTQYF. The DNA of the CDR3 is TGTGCCAGCAGCCTAGACGGGGGGACTACAGATACGCAGTATTTT.

The chain employs TRBV2 and TRBJ2-1, with D tentatively TRBD1 or TRBD2 (7 bases each). Trimming removed 10 bases from V and 4 bases from J, with 14 bases in between. From germline, CDR1 is SNHLY and CDR2 FYNNEI. The CDR3 is made up of 13 amino acids. The CDR3 loop is CATRGGTYNEQFF. CDR3 nucleotides: TGTGCCACCAGGGGGGGTACGTACAATGAGCAGTTCTTC.

The chain is built from TRBV7-9 and TRBJ1-2; no reliable D call. This CDR3 comprises 12 residues. CDR1 SEHNR and CDR2 FQNEAQ come from the germline V gene (reference sequence). V was clipped by 1 base and J by 7 bases, with 7 bases between them. CDR3 sequence reads: CASSLVGIGYTF. The CDR3 DNA follows: TGTGCCAGCAGCTTAGTCGGGATTGGCTACACCTTC.

This clone was counted at least ten times. V usage is TRBV6-4 and J usage is TRBJ2-1; 10 bases line up with TRBD2. This CDR3 comprises 16 residues. V dropped 0 bases and J dropped 8; count of bases not matched to a gene: 7. Germline-derived CDR1 and CDR2 are MRHNA and SNTAGT. CDR3 sequence (DNA): TGTGCCAGCAGTGACTCGGCAGCGGGAGGGCAGGATGAGCAGTTCTTC. Its protein is CASSDSAAGGQDEQFF.

The gene calls are TRBV2 and TRBJ2-1, with D hard to call. Germline lookup yields CDR1 SNHLY and CDR2 FYNNEI. V lost 1 base and J 15 bases, leaving 13 bases between the germline ends. The CDR3 runs to 12 residues. The CDR3 DNA reads TGTGCCAGCAGTGAAGAGGCTAGTAATCCGTTCTTC. This translates into CASSEEASNPFF. Full variable domain (missing parts from reference TRBV2 and TRBJ2-1): EPEVTQTPSHQVTQMGQEVILRCVPISNHLYFYWYRQILGQKVEFLVSFYNNEISEKSEIFDDQFSVERPDGSNFTLKIRSTKLEDSAMYFCASSEEASNPFFGPGTRLTVL.

CDR3 bases: TGCAGCGTTTCAGCGGGAGGAGCCTACGAGCAGTACTTC. This gives the protein CSVSAGGAYEQYF. The chain carries TRBV29-1 and TRBJ2-7, with TRBD2 identical over 9 bases. Germline assignment: CDR1 SQVTM and CDR2 ANQGSEA. The CDR3 spans 13 residues. Trimming removed 5 bases from V and 2 bases from J; junction bases left unmatched: 4.

This chain uses TRBV9 with TRBJ2-3, with 7 bases matching TRBD1. CDR1 is SGDLS, CDR2 YYNGEE, per germline. This CDR3 has 14 amino acids. Unmatched junction bases numbered 3, after V lost 0 bases and J lost 5 bases. The CDR3 protein is CASSVEGAGDTQYF. The CDR3 DNA reads as TGTGCCAGCAGCGTAGAGGGGGCCGGAGATACGCAGTATTTT.

The CDR3 sequence is CASSLGQRERNEQYF. The CDR3 coding sequence is TGCGCCAGCAGCTTGGGCCAGCGGGAGAGGAACGAGCAGTACTTC. The V call is TRBV5-1, the J call TRBJ2-7; TRBD2 matches 8 bases. Germline CDR1 and CDR2: SGHRS and YFSETQ. The CDR3 length is 15 residues. V lost 0 bases, J lost 5 bases, and 7 bases stayed unmatched.

The J gene is TRBJ2-7, the V gene TRBV6-1; no firm D call. The CDR3 consists of 14 residues. Looked up from germline, CDR1 is MNHNS and CDR2 is SASEGT. Trimming stripped 1 base from V and 2 bases from J, with 9 bases between. In DNA, the CDR3 is TGTGCCAGCAGTGAAGGACAATTTCCCTACGAGCAGTACTTC. This sequence encodes CASSEGQFPYEQYF.

The chain couples TRBV24-1 to TRBJ2-1; TRBD1 matches 8 bases. Germline assignment: CDR1 KGHDR and CDR2 SFDVKD. The CDR3 is 15 residues long. V dropped 7 bases and J dropped 5; count of bases not matched to a gene: 9. For the CDR3, the DNA is TGTGCCACCAGCAGGGGGCGGGGCAATAACAATGAGCAGTTCTTC. Protein sequence: CATSRGRGNNNEQFF.

V gene TRBV19 combines with J gene TRBJ2-1; TRBD2 matches 11 bases. Looked up from germline, CDR1 is LNHDA and CDR2 is SQIVND (reference sequence). The CDR3 sequence is 17 residues long. With V trimmed by 7 bases and J by 0 bases, 8 bases remained unmatched. The CDR3 sequence is CASMELAGGRSYNEQFF. CDR3 DNA sequence: TGTGCCAGTATGGAGCTAGCGGGAGGCCGCTCCTACAATGAGCAGTTCTTC.

The chain links TRBV29-1 to TRBJ2-7, with D possibly matching TRBD1 (6 bases). V was cut by 7 bases and J by 3 bases, with 13 bases left in between. Germline loops: CDR1 SQVTM, CDR2 ANQGSEA. CDR3 length equals 12 residues. The CDR3 DNA reads as TGCAGCGCCACGACAGGAGACTACGAGCAGTACTTC. This codes for CSATTGDYEQYF.

This clone appeared once. The chain has TRBV5-1 and TRBJ2-2; TRBD2 agrees at 9 bases. The CDR3 length is 15 residues. With 8 bases clipped from V and 1 base from J, the junction kept 6 bases outside the gene matches. In germline, CDR1 is SGHRS, CDR2 YFSETQ. Here the CDR3 DNA reads TGCGCCAGTCTCCCGACTAGCGGGAACACCGGGGAGCTGTTTTTT. Protein product: CASLPTSGNTGELFF.

This chain connects TRBV6-6 to TRBJ1-5; 10 bases align to TRBD1. The J segment lost 6 bases and the V segment lost 5 bases, leaving 7 bases of the junction unmatched. This CDR3 contains 15 residues. Germline CDR1 reads MNHNY; CDR2 reads SVGAGI (reference sequence). The CDR3 sequence: CASSRDRGISQPQHF. The CDR3 DNA reads as TGTGCCAGCAGTAGGGACAGGGGAATAAGTCAGCCCCAGCATTTT.